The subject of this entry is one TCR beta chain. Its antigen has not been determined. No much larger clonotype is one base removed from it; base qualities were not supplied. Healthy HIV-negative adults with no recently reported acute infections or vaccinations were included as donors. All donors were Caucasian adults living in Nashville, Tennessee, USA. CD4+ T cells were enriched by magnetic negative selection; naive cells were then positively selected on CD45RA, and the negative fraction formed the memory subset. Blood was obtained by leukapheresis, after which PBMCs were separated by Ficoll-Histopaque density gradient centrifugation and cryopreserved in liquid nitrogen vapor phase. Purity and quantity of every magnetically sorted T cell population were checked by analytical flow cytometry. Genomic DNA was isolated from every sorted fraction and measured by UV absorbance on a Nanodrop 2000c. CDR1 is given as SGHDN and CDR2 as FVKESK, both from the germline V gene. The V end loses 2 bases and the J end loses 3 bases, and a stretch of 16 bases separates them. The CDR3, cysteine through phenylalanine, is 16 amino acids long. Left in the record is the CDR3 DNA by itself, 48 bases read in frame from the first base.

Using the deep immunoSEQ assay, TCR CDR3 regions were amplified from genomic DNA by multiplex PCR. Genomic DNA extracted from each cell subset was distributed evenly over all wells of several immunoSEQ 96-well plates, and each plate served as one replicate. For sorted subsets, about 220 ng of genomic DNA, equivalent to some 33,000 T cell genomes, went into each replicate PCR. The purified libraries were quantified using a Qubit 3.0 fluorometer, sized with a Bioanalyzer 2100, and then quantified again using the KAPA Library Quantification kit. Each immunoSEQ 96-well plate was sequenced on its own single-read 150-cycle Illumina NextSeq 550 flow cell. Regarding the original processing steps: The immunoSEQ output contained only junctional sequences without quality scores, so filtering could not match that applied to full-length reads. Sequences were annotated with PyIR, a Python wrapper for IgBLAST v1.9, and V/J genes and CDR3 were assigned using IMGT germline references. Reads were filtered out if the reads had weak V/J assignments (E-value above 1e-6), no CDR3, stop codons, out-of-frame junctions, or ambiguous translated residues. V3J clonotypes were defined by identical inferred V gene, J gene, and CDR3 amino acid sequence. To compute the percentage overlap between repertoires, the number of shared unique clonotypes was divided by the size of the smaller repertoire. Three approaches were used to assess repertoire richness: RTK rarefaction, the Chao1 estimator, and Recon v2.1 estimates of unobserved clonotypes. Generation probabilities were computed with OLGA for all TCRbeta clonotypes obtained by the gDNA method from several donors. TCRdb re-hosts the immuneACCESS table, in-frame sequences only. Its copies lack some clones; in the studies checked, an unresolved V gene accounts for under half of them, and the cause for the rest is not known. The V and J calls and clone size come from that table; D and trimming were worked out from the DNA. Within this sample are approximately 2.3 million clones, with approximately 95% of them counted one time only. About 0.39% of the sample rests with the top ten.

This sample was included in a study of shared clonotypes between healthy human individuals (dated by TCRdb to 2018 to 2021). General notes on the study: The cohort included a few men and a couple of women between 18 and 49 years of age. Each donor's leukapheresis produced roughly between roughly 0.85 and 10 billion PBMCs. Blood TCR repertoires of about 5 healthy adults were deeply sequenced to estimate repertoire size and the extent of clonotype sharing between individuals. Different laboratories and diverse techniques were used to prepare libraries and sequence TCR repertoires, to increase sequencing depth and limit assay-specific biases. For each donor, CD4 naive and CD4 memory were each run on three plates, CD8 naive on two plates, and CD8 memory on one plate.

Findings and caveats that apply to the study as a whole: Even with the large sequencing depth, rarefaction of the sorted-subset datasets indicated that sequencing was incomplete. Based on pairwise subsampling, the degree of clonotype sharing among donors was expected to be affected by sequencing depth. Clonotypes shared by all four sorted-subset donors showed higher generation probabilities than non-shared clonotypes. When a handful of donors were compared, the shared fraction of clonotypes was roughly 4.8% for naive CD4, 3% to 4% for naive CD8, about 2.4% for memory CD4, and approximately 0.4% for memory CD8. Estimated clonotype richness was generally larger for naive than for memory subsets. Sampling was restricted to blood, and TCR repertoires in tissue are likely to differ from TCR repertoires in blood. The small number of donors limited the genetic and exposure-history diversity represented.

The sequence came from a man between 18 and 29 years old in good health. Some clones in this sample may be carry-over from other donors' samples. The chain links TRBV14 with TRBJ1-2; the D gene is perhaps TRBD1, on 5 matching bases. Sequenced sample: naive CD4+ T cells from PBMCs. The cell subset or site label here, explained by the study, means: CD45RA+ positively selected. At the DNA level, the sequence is TGTGCCAGCAGCCAAAAGGGGTTTTGGGGTGACTATGGCTACACCTTC. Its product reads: CASSQKGFWGDYGYTF. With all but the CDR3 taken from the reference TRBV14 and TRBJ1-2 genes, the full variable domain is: EAGVTQFPSHSVIEKGQTVTLRCDPISGHDNLYWYRRVMGKEIKFLLHFVKESKQDESGMPNNRFLAERTGGTYSTLKVQPAELEDSGVYFCASSQKGFWGDYGYTFGSGTRLTVV.